The 11 T cell receptor beta chains below come from one sample, sequenced in a study of blood T cell repertoires in COVID-19. Clones were sequenced by immunoSEQ multiplex PCR, and TCRdb holds only the in-frame ones, with some missing. The sample lists roughly 330,000 clones; about 87% were seen once. Source material: PBMCs or T cells enriched from blood (not recorded which). The receptors shown here come from a man aged 25 to 40 who had recovered from COVID-19.

V and J are TRBV5-1 and TRBJ1-4, with 8 bases that match TRBD1. CDR1 and CDR2 from the germline V gene are SGHRS and YFSETQ. The CDR3 runs to 13 residues. The V segment lost 1 base and the J segment 8 bases; nucleotides outside the gene matches: 1. The CDR3, as DNA: TGCGCCAGCAGCTTGACAGGGGGGGAAAAACTGTTTTTT. Translated, it gives CASSLTGGEKLFF.

The J gene is TRBJ1-2, the V gene TRBV12-3 or TRBV12-4; TRBD1 matches at 10 bases. The CDR3 extends over 13 amino acids. Trimming at V came to 11 bases and at J to 5 bases, leaving 8 bases not matched to a gene. CDR3 bases: TGTGCCTGTCTAGACAGGGGGCCTTATGGCTACACCTTC. This sequence encodes CACLDRGPYGYTF.

The J gene is TRBJ2-1, the V gene TRBV6-6, with TRBD1 identical over 8 bases. This CDR3 contains 15 residues. After removal of 6 bases from V and 7 bases from J, the junction contained 11 bases not matched to a gene. Germline V gene sequence: CDR1 MNHNY, CDR2 SVGAGI (reference sequence). The CDR3 DNA sequence: TGTGCCAGCAGGATCGAAAGGGACAGGATAAATGAGCAGTTCTTC. Amino acid sequence: CASRIERDRINEQFF.

J is TRBJ1-2 and V is TRBV7-9; 9 bases agree with TRBD1. The CDR3 is 18 amino acids. The ends lost 1 base at V and 0 bases at J; junction bases unmatched: 9. Germline V gives CDR1 SEHNR, CDR2 FQNEAQ (reference sequence). The CDR3 loop is CASSLGRGTGTANYGYTF. In nucleotides, the CDR3 is TGTGCCAGCAGCTTAGGGAGGGGGACAGGGACCGCTAACTATGGCTACACCTTC.

This clone was recorded a few times. The chain joins TRBV10-1 to TRBJ1-5; D may be TRBD1 (6 bases). V was clipped by 3 bases and J by 10 bases, with 13 bases between them. This CDR3 is 13 amino acids long. The germline gives CDR1 WNHNN, CDR2 SYGVQD (reference sequence). CDR3 coding DNA: TGCGCCAGCAGTGATTCCCTACAGGGACCCCAGCATTTT. This gives the protein CASSDSLQGPQHF.

The genes are TRBV3-1 (or the pseudogene TRBV3-2) and TRBJ1-3; D is undetermined. The CDR3 runs to 15 residues. Per germline, CDR1 LGHDT and CDR2 YNNKEL (reference sequence). Trimming left V 1 base short and J 0 bases short, with 7 bases between. In DNA, the CDR3 is TGTGCCAGCAGCCAAGTTCAGATCTCTGGAAACACCATATATTTT. Residues: CASSQVQISGNTIYF.

The chain has TRBV28 and TRBJ2-3; TRBD1 aligns across 8 bases. The CDR3 has 15 residues. Germline CDR1 and CDR2: MDHEN and SYDVKM. Germline trimming cut 7 bases from V and 1 base from J; bases unmatched to any gene: 7. The CDR3 reads CASKGQAVGTDTQYF. The CDR3 nucleotides are TGTGCCAGCAAGGGACAGGCGGTGGGCACAGATACGCAGTATTTT. The full variable domain, with the rest looked up from reference TRBV28 and TRBJ2-3, is DVKVTQSSRYLVKRTGEKVFLECVQDMDHENMFWYRQDPGLGLRLIYFSYDVKMKEKGDIPEGYSVSREKKERFSLILESASTNQTSMYLCASKGQAVGTDTQYFGPGTRLTVL.

The chain has TRBV5-6 and TRBJ1-1; TRBD1 matches 9 bases. This CDR3 region has 14 residues. The germline V gene has CDR1 SGHDT and CDR2 YYEEEE. With V trimmed by 3 bases and J by 4 bases, 4 bases remained unmatched. CDR3 protein: CASSWVQGATEAFF. CDR3 nucleotide sequence: TGTGCCAGCAGCTGGGTACAGGGGGCCACTGAAGCTTTCTTT.

J is TRBJ1-1 and V is TRBV10-3; 7 bases fit TRBD1. This CDR3 has 13 residues. CDR1 and CDR2 from the germline V gene are ENHRY and SYGVKD. After removal of 11 bases from V and 1 base from J, the junction contained 7 bases not matched to a gene. The CDR3 DNA follows: TGTGCCGCATCCCGACAGGGGAACACTGAAGCTTTCTTT. Its protein is CAASRQGNTEAFF.

This clone was counted a single time. The J gene is TRBJ2-1, the V gene TRBV5-4; 10 nucleotides line up with TRBD2. This CDR3 is 18 amino acids long. V was pared by 6 bases and J by 4 bases, with 16 bases of the junction left unmatched. From germline, CDR1 is SGHNT and CDR2 YYREEE (reference sequence). The CDR3 loop is CASKTAGGASGGYNEQFF. CDR3 sequence (DNA): TGTGCCAGCAAAACAGCGGGAGGTGCTAGCGGGGGATACAATGAGCAGTTCTTC.

The chain is built from TRBV19 and TRBJ2-2; TRBD1 matches 10 bases. Germline V lookup: CDR1 LNHDA, CDR2 SQIVND (reference sequence). With 6 bases clipped from V and 4 bases from J, the junction kept 5 bases outside the gene matches. CDR3 length: 15 amino acids. The CDR3 nucleotides read TGTGCCAGTAGCAGACAGGGGGCAGGCACCGGGGAGCTGTTTTTT. Its translation is CASSRQGAGTGELFF.